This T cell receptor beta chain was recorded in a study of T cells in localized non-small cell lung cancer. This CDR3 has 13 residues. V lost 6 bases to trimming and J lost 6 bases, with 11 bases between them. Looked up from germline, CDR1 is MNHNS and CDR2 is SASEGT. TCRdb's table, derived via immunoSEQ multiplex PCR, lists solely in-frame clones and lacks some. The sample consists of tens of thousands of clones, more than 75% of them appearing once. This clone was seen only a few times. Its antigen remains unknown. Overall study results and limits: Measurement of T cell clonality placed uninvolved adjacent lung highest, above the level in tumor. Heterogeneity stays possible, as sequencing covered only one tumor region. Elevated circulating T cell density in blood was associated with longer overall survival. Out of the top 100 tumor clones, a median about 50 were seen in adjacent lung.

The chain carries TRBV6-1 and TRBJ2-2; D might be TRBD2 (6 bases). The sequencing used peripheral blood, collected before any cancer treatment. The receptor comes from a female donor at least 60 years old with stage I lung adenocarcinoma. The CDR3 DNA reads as TGTGCCAGCAGGGGAGGACTCGCCGGGGAGCTGTTTTTT. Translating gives CASRGGLAGELFF.